These T cell receptor beta chains were read from a single sample in a study of blood T cell repertoires in COVID-19. The assay was immunoSEQ multiplex PCR, and TCRdb's table has in-frame clones only and misses some. The sample carries about 120,000 clones, nearly 90% recorded once. Sequenced input: peripheral blood. These receptors were collected from a woman in her fifties or sixties with COVID-19, enrolled during active disease. CDR3s leave out the opening cysteine and the closing phenylalanine or tryptophan. A D gene is named only where the DNA matches it firmly.

d_call | j_call | v_call | cdr3_aa
TRBD1 | TRBJ1-6 | TRBV4-1 | ASSQEAPGGVFSPLH
TRBD2 | TRBJ2-2 | TRBV4-2 | ATTRLAGTGELF
. | TRBJ1-5 | TRBV6-2/TRBV6-3 | ASSSGQNAGNQPQH
TRBD1 | TRBJ2-3 | TRBV5-1 | ASSGQGTSTDTQY
TRBD1 | TRBJ1-3 | TRBV25-1 | ASSDSTGGGNTIY
. | TRBJ1-2 | TRBV21-1 | ASSSRGRDRVFGYT
. | TRBJ1-2 | TRBV19 | ASSIAGGSATGYT
. | TRBJ1-2 | TRBV6-5 | ASTYVGSNNYGYT
. | TRBJ2-1 | TRBV2 | ASSVTAEQF
TRBD1 | TRBJ1-1 | TRBV19 | ASSAGQGNTEAF
TRBD2 | TRBJ2-2 | TRBV7-8 | ASSTRDYNTGELF
. | TRBJ2-5 | TRBV3-1/TRBV3-2 | ASSQDPSFQETQY
. | TRBJ1-5 | TRBV7-8 | ASSSGIQSNQPQH
. | TRBJ1-2 | TRBV20-1 | SAQGNYGYT
TRBD2 | TRBJ2-1 | TRBV5-1 | ASSRGGQDEQF
TRBD1 | TRBJ1-4 | TRBV19 | ASSSKGQPNEKLF
. | TRBJ1-1 | TRBV4-2 | ASSRDRNTEAF
TRBD1 | TRBJ2-3 | TRBV19 | ASSSRQGARPTGTQY
. | TRBJ2-7 | TRBV19 | ASSIRDTPYEQY
. | TRBJ1-1 | TRBV2 | ASSQEGVRGTEAF
TRBD2 | TRBJ2-7 | TRBV12-5 | ASALGSGGNYEQY
TRBD2 | TRBJ2-3 | TRBV3-1/TRBV3-2 | ASSQAGTSGPLGYTQY
TRBD2 | TRBJ2-5 | TRBV6-5 | ASSGRTSGQETQY
. | TRBJ2-5 | TRBV7-2 | ASSAPGTNQETQY
TRBD1 | TRBJ2-3 | TRBV27 | ASSLQGAGTDTQY
TRBD2 | TRBJ2-3 | TRBV7-2 | ASTLRGVSDTQY
. | TRBJ1-1 | TRBV24-1 | ATTLAKRFNTEAF
. | TRBJ1-5 | TRBV20-1 | SASSGGGQPQH
TRBD2 | TRBJ2-1 | TRBV9 | ASSVETSGQSEQF
TRBD1 | TRBJ1-2 | TRBV25-1 | ASSAGGYYGYT
. | TRBJ1-1 | TRBV7-2 | ASSTGSREAF
. | TRBJ1-5 | TRBV5-4 | ASSLLGSNQPQH
. | TRBJ2-7 | TRBV12-3/TRBV12-4 | ASSRATDEQY
. | TRBJ1-1 | TRBV3-1/TRBV3-2 | ASSQQQGNTEAF
. | TRBJ1-1 | TRBV6-5 | ASSTGSTEAF
TRBD1 | TRBJ2-4 | TRBV9 | ASSGTGGAKNIQY
TRBD2 | TRBJ2-1 | TRBV19 | ASSALAGGYNEQF